This entry features one TCR beta chain sequence. Its target is not known. Patients with a history of autoimmune disease or on systemic immunosuppression were excluded. This sample stems from a study of OX40 agonist ivuxolimab in advanced cancers. The wider study: Patients were dosed with the agonistic anti-OX40 (CD134) antibody ivuxolimab. Administration of intravenous ivuxolimab to patients occurred every 2 weeks at 0.01 to 10 mg/kg. Notes on the study in general: At 0.1 to 3.0 mg/kg, CD4+ and CD8+ blood T cells expanded clonally by week 6.

Method: immunoSEQ multiplex PCR; TCRdb's copy keeps in-frame clones and lacks some. The profile shows over 50,000 clones, over 80% of them singletons. CDR1 and CDR2 (germline): LNHNV, YYDKDF (reference sequence). This CDR3 is 17 amino acids long. Trimming removed 0 bases from V and 5 bases from J; junction bases left unmatched: 6. The specimen was CD4+ or CD8+ T cells sorted from blood, collected in a trial of the OX40 agonist ivuxolimab. The rearrangement joins TRBV15 to TRBJ1-5, with 11 bases fitting TRBD1. This TCR was sampled from an adult with an advanced solid tumor such as melanoma, head and neck, liver or kidney cancer. CDR3 coding DNA: TGTGCCACCAGCAGAGACGGACAGGGGGCCTTCGATCAGCCCCAGCATTTT. Encoded protein: CATSRDGQGAFDQPQHF.